Listed here is a single T cell receptor (beta chain). The antigen is unknown. PCR or immunohistochemistry showed mismatch repair deficiency in every enrolled patient. Three pembrolizumab responders had their TCRs sequenced. This record belongs to a study of PD-1 blockade in mismatch repair-deficient tumors. Across the whole study: Enrolled about 2012-2016, patients had progressing, pretreated mismatch repair-deficient cancers of around 12 types. Findings of the study overall: Rapid post-treatment expansion, then contraction, generally preceding radiologic response, marked tumor-resident clones.

In germline, CDR1 is SGHAT, CDR2 FQDESV (reference sequence). V was pared by 5 bases and J by 6 bases, with 9 bases of the junction left unmatched. The CDR3 extends over 14 amino acids. The method was immunoSEQ multiplex PCR; TCRdb's version includes in-frame clones alone and lacks a portion of them. The sample includes 90,000 to 130,000 clones, 60% to 85% of them seen just once. The receptor was derived from an adult with mismatch repair-deficient cancer. This chain connects TRBV11-1 to TRBJ1-1, with 7 bases lining up with TRBD1. This specimen was peripheral blood, taken 60 weeks after starting pembrolizumab. The CDR3 DNA reads as TGTGCCAGCAGCCCCCAGACAGGGAGGGCTGAAGCTTTCTTT. Its translation is CASSPQTGRAEAFF.